The T cell receptor (beta chain) described here comes from a study of T-cell reconstitution after alpha-beta-depleted transplantation in children. It was with unique molecular identifiers that the TCRbeta library was prepared. Using its own MiXCR run on the PCR reads, TCRdb lists one record per CDR3 protein. This table has 400,000 to 500,000 distinct CDR3 sequences, 11% appearing once. CDR1 and CDR2 (germline): SGHRS, YFSETQ. The V gene lost 7 bases and the J gene lost 0 bases, with 15 bases spanning the gap. The CDR3 has 15 amino acids. This clonotype was seen more than once but under ten times. J is TRBJ2-3 and V is TRBV5-1; perhaps TRBD2 as D (5 bases). The sample here was PBMCs from the stem cell graft donor, taken from the stem cell graft. The clonotype comes from a human donor who donated a stem cell graft to a child with acute myeloid leukemia. DNA for the CDR3: TGCGCCAGCCGGCTGGAGGCCAGAAGCACAGATACGCAGTATTTT. Amino acids: CASRLEARSTDTQYF.